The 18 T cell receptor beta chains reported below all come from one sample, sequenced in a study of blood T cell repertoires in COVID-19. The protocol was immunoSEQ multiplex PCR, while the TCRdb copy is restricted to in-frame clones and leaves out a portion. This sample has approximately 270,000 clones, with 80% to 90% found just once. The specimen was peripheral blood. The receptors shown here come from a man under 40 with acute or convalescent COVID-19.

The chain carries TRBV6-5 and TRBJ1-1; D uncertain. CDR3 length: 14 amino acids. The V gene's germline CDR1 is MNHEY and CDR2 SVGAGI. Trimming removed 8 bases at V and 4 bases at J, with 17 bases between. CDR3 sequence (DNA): TGTGCCAGCGGTTCCAGGTGGCGTGGCACTGAAGCTTTCTTT. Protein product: CASGSRWRGTEAFF.

For the CDR3, the DNA is TGTGCCAGCAGCCGCTCCGGGACTAGCGGGAGGGCCCCCGGGGAGCTGTTTTTT. Protein: CASSRSGTSGRAPGELFF. The chain links TRBV14 to TRBJ2-2; 16 bases match TRBD2. In germline, CDR1 is SGHDN, CDR2 FVKESK. V gave up 4 bases and J gave up 6 bases; unmatched junction bases: 8. This CDR3 comprises 18 residues.

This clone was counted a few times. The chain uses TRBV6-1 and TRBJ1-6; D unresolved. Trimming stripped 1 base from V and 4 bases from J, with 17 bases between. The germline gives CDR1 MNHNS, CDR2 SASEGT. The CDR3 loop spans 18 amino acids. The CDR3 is CASSEEERRRLYNSPLHF. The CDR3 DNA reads TGTGCCAGCAGTGAAGAAGAGAGACGGCGGCTATATAATTCACCCCTCCACTTT.

The CDR3 sequence is CAWSVRGTDTQYF. CDR3 bases: TGTGCCTGGAGTGTACGGGGAACAGATACGCAGTATTTT. The chain links TRBV30 to TRBJ2-3; tentatively, D is TRBD2 (5 bases). Between the trimmed V and J ends, which lost 0 bases and 3 bases, there was a span of 7 bases. This CDR3 is built from 13 residues. Germline V lookup: CDR1 GTSNPN, CDR2 SVGIG (reference sequence).

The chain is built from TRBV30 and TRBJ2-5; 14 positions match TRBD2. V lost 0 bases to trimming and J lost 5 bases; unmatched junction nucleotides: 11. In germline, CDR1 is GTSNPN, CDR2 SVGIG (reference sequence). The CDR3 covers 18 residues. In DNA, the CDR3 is TGTGCCTGGAGTGTTTGGACTAGCGGGGGGCCGCGGGGGGAGACCCAGTACTTC. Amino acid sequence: CAWSVWTSGGPRGETQYF. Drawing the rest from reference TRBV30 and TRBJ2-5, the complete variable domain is SQTIHQWPATLVQPVGSPLSLECTVEGTSNPNLYWYRQAAGRGLQLLFYSVGIGQISSEVPQNLSASRPQDRQFILSSKKLLLSDSGFYLCAWSVWTSGGPRGETQYFGPGTRLLVL.

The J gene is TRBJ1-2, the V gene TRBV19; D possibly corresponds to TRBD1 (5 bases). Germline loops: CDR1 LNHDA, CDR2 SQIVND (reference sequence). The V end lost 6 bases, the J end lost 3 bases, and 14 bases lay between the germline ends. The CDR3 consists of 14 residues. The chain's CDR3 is CASSRRGSDYGYTF. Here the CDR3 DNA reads TGTGCCAGTAGCCGACGGGGGTCCGACTATGGCTACACCTTC. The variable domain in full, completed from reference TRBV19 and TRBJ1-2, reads DGGITQSPKYLFRKEGQNVTLSCEQNLNHDAMYWYRQDPGQGLRLIYYSQIVNDFQKGDIAEGYSVSREKKESFPLTVTSAQKNPTAFYLCASSRRGSDYGYTFGSGTRLTVV.

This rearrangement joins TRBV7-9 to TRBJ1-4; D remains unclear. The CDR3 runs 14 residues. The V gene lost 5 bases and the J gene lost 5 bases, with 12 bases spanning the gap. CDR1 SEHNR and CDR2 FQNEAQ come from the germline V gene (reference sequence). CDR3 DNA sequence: TGTGCCAGCAGCCCATCGGGAAGAAATGAAAAACTGTTTTTT. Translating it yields CASSPSGRNEKLFF.

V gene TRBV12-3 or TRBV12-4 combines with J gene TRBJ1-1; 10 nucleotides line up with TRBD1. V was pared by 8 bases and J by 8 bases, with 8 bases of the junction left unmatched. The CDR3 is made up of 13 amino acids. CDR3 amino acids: CASGTGVQTEAFF. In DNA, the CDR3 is TGTGCCAGCGGGACAGGGGTCCAGACGGAAGCTTTCTTT.

The CDR3 spells CAISRTSGDEQYF. For the CDR3, the DNA is TGTGCCATCAGTCGGACTAGCGGCGACGAGCAGTACTTC. The genes are TRBV10-3 and TRBJ2-7, with 10 bases that match TRBD2. Germline values: CDR1 ENHRY, CDR2 SYGVKD. V lost 5 bases, J lost 5 bases, and 3 bases stayed unmatched. CDR3 length: 13 residues.

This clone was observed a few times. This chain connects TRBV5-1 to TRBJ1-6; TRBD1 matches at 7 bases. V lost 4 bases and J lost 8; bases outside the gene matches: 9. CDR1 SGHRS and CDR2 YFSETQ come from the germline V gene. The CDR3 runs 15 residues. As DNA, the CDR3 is TGCGCCAGCAGCATAACAGGGGCCGATGATTCACCCCTCCACTTT. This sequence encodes CASSITGADDSPLHF.

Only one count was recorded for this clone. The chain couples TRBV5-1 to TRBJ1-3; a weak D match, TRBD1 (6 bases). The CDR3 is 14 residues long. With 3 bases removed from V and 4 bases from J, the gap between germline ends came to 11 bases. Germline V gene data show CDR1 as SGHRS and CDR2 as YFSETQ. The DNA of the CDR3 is TGCGCCAGCAGCTACGCGACAGGCGGAAACACCATATATTTT. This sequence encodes CASSYATGGNTIYF.

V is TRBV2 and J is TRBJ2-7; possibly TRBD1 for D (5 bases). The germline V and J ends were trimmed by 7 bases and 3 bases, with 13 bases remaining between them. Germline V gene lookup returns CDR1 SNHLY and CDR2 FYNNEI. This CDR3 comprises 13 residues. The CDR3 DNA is TGTGCCAGCATAGGAACAGGTAACTACGAGCAGTACTTC. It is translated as CASIGTGNYEQYF.

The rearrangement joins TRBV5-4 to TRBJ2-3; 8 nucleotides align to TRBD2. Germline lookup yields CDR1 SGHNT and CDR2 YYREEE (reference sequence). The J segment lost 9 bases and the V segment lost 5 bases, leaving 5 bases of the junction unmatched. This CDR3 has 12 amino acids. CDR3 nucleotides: TGTGCCAGCAGGCGAGCGGGAGACACGCAGTATTTT. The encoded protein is CASRRAGDTQYF.

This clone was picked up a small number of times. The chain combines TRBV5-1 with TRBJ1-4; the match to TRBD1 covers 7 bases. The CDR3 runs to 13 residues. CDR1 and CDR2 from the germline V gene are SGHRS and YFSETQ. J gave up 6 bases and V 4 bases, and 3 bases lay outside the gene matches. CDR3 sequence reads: CASSRGQDEKLFF. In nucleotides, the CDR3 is TGCGCCAGCAGCCGTGGACAGGATGAAAAACTGTTTTTT.

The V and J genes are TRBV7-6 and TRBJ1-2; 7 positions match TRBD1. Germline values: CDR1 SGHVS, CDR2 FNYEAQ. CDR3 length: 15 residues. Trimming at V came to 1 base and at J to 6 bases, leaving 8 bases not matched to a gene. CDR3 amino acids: CASSLDGRGLNGYTF. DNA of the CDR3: TGTGCCAGCAGCTTAGACGGCAGGGGGTTGAATGGCTACACCTTC. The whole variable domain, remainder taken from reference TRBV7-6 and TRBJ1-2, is GAGVSQSPRYKVTKRGQDVALRCDPISGHVSLYWYRQALGQGPEFLTYFNYEAQQDKSGLPNDRFSAERPEGSISTLTIQRTEQRDSAMYRCASSLDGRGLNGYTFGSGTRLTVV.

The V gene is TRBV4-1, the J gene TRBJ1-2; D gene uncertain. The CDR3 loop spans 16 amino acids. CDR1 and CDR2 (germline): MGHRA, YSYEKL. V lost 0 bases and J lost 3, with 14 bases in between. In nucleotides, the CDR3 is TGCGCCAGCAGCCAAGATGCCAACCACGGTTACTATGGCTACACCTTC. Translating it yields CASSQDANHGYYGYTF.

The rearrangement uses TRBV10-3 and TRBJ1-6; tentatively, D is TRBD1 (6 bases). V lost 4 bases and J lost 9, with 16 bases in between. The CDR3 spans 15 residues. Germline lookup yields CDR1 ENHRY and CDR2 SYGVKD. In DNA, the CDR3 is TGTGCCATCAGTGGTCACAGGGAGTGGGGTTCACCCCTCCACTTT. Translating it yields CAISGHREWGSPLHF.

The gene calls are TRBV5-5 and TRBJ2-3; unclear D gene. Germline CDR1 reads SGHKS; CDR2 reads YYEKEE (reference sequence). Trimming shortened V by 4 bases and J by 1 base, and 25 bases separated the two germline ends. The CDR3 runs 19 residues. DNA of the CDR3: TGTGCCAGCAGCCGCCCCATGGGCACCCATGATTCAGGCACAGATACGCAGTATTTT. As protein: CASSRPMGTHDSGTDTQYF.